Below are 4 T cell receptor beta chains sequenced from a single sample in a study of CD8 T cells in Susac syndrome. RNA totalling about 0.45 to 1 ug underwent reverse transcription with random hexamers. TCRdb ran MiXCR on the immunoSEQ multiplex PCR reads and lists one entry per CDR3 protein. The table has about 130,000 distinct CDR3 sequences, nearly 95% seen once; the top ten hold more than 0.095%. The specimen sequenced was CD4+ T cells from PBMCs. The receptors originated from a human donor in good health.

The V and J genes are TRBV5-1 and TRBJ2-1; 10 nucleotides match TRBD2. Germline-derived CDR1 and CDR2 are SGHRS and YFSETQ. The CDR3 runs 15 residues. After removal of 4 bases from V and 6 bases from J, the junction contained 7 bases not matched to a gene. CDR3 loop: CASSGSSGRVNEQFF. CDR3 in DNA: TGCGCCAGCAGCGGATCCAGCGGGAGGGTCAATGAGCAGTTCTTC.

The chain couples TRBV20-1 to TRBJ2-2, with 12 bases fitting TRBD1. After removal of 3 bases from V and 7 bases from J, the junction contained 3 bases not matched to a gene. CDR1 and CDR2 from the germline V gene are DFQATT and SNEGSKA (reference sequence). The CDR3 spans 14 residues. CDR3 sequence (DNA): TGCAGTGCTAGGGGGACAGGGGGCAGCGGGGAGCTGTTTTTT. Amino acids: CSARGTGGSGELFF.

The V call is TRBV6-6, the J call TRBJ1-5, with 7 bases lining up with TRBD1. Germline loops: CDR1 MNHNY, CDR2 SVGAGI (reference sequence). Trimming at V came to 7 bases and at J to 3 bases, leaving 9 bases not matched to a gene. This CDR3 has 15 amino acids. CDR3 nucleotides: TGTGCCAGCAACTTGGGACAGAATTACAATCAGCCCCAGCATTTT. Translated: CASNLGQNYNQPQHF.

The chain combines TRBV7-9 with TRBJ2-6; D is possibly TRBD2 (6 bases). Trimming pared 1 base from V and 2 bases from J, leaving 9 bases between. Germline loops: CDR1 SEHNR, CDR2 FQNEAQ (reference sequence). The CDR3 spans 16 residues. The CDR3 nucleotides are TGTGCCAGCAGCTTAGGGTCGGGGGCTGGGGCCAACGTCCTGACTTTC. It specifies CASSLGSGAGANVLTF.